This TCR beta chain was retrieved from a study of T-cell memory formation after mild COVID-19. Whole-study context: In these data, TCR clusters were largely donor specific. Study results and caveats: Clones from the second wave (peaking day 37) had unconfirmed SARS-CoV-2 specificity. There was a balanced CD4/CD8 profile in clones contracting day 15 to 85, and later expanders leaned CD4+.

This clonotype has a handful of counts. What it binds is not known. Trimming stripped 3 bases from V and 0 bases from J, with 12 bases between. The CDR3 contains 15 residues. Germline V CDR1 and CDR2: SGHVS, FNYEAQ. TCRdb reprocessed the 5' RACE reads with MiXCR, giving one entry per CDR3 protein. The sample includes roughly 89,000 distinct CDR3 sequences, roughly an eighth seen only once; the top ten take 27%. Sequencing input: PBMCs or a T cell subset sorted from them (not recorded which). The clonotype comes from an adult woman who had mild COVID-19 (a few samples of this study predate the infection). Cell type and time point are not known. V gene TRBV7-6 combines with J gene TRBJ2-7; possible D gene TRBD1, 5 bases. CDR3: CASSLGHIPSYEQYF. The CDR3, as DNA: TGTGCCAGCAGCTTGGGGCACATTCCCTCCTACGAGCAGTACTTC.